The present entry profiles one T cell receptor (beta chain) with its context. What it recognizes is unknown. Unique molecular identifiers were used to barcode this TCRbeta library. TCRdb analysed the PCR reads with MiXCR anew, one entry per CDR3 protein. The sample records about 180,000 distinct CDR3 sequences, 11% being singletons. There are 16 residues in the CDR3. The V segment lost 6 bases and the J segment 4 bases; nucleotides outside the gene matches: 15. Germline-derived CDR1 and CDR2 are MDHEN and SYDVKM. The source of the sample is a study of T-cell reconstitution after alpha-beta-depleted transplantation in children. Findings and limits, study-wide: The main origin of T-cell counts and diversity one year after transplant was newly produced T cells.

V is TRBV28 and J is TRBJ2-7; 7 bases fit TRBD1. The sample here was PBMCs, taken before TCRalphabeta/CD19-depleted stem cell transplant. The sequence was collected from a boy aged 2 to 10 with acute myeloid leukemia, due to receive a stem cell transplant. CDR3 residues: CASSPRRQGNPYEQYF. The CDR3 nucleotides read TGTGCCAGCAGCCCCCGAAGACAGGGAAATCCGTACGAGCAGTACTTC.